The sequence of this T cell receptor beta chain was determined in a study of T cells in Graves' hyperthyroidism and ophthalmopathy. Regions amplified from RNA transcripts were the TCR beta CDR3 regions. First-round RT-PCR with HTBI primers amplified the TCR CDR3 region. TCRdb reanalysed the multiplex PCR reads using MiXCR and keeps one entry per CDR3 protein. The data show some 420,000 distinct CDR3 sequences, roughly 13% seen once. The germline CDR1 and CDR2 sequences are MNHNS and SASEGT. CDR3 length equals 15 residues. The V and J ends lost 5 bases and 1 base respectively, with 14 bases between them. This clonotype was detected ten times or more.

This chain uses TRBV6-1 with TRBJ1-1, with D possibly matching TRBD1 (5 bases). Sequencing was performed on blood. The TCR was taken from a young woman with Graves' hyperthyroidism. The DNA of the CDR3 is TGTGCCAGCAGTTTGGAGGGGTTTAGGAACACTGAAGCTTTCTTT. Its protein product is CASSLEGFRNTEAFF.